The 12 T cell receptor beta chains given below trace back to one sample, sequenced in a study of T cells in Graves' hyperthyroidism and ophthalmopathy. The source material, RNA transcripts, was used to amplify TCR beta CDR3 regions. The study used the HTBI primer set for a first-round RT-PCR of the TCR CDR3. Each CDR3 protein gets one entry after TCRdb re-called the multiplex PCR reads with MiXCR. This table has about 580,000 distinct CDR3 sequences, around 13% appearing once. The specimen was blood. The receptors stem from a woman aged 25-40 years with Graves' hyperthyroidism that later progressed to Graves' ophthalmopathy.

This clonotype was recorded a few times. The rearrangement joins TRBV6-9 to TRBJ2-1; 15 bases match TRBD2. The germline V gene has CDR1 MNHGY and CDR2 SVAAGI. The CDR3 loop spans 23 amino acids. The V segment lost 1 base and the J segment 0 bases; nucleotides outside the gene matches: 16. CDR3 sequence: CASSYWGKTGLAGGKSSYNEQFF. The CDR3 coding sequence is TGTGCCAGCAGTTATTGGGGCAAGACGGGACTAGCGGGAGGAAAGAGCTCCTACAATGAGCAGTTCTTC.

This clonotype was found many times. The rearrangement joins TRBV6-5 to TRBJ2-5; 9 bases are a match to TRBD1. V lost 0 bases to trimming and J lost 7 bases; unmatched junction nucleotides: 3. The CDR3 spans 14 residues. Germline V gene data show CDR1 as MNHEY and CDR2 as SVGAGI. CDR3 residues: CASSYSDRGATQYF. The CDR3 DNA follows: TGTGCCAGCAGTTACTCGGACAGGGGAGCGACCCAGTACTTC.

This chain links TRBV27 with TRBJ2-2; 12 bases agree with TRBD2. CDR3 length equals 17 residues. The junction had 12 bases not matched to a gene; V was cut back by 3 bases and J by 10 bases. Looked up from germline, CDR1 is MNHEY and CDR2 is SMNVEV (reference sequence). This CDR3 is CASSFSTSGGWAAELFF. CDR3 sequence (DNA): TGTGCCAGCAGTTTCTCAACTAGCGGGGGGTGGGCCGCGGAGCTGTTTTTT.

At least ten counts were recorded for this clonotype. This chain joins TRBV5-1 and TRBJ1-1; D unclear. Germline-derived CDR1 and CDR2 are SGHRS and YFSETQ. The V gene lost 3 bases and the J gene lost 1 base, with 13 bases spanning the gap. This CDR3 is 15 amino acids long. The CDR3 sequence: CASSSPGLGNTEAFF. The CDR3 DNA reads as TGCGCCAGCAGCTCCCCCGGACTGGGGAACACTGAAGCTTTCTTT.

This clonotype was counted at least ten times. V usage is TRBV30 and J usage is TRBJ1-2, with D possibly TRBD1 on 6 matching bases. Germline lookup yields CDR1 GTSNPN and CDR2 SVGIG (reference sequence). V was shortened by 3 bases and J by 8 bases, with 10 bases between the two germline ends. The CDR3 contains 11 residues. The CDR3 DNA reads TGTGCCTGGAGCACAGGGATCGGCTACACCTTC. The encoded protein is CAWSTGIGYTF.

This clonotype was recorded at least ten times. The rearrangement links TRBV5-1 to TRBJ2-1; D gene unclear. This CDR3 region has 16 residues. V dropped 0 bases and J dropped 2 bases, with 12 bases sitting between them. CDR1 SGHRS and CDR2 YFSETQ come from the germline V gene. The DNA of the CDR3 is TGCGCCAGCAGCTTGGCCGCTACCCCCGCCTACAATGAGCAGTTCTTC. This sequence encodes CASSLAATPAYNEQFF.

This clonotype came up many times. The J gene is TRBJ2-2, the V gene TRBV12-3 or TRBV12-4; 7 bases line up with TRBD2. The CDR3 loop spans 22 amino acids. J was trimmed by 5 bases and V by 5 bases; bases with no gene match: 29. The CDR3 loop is CASSPRQLVVWLLPGGTGELFF. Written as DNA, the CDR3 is TGTGCCAGCAGTCCCAGACAGCTGGTGGTTTGGTTGCTGCCGGGGGGTACCGGGGAGCTGTTTTTT.

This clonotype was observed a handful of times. CDR3 sequence: CASINRGIQETQYF. The CDR3 DNA reads as TGTGCCAGCATCAACAGGGGTATTCAAGAGACCCAGTACTTC. The chain recombines TRBV2 with TRBJ2-5, with 7 nucleotides matching TRBD1. The length of the CDR3 is 14 residues. J gave up 2 bases and V 7 bases, and 7 bases lay outside the gene matches. Germline CDR1 reads SNHLY; CDR2 reads FYNNEI.

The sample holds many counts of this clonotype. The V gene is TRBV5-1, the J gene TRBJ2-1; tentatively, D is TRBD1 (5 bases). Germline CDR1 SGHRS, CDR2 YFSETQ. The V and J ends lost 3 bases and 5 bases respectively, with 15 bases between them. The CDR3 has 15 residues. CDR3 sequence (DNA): TGCGCCAGCAGCTCCGTGGCAGGGATCGACAATGAGCAGTTCTTC. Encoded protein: CASSSVAGIDNEQFF.

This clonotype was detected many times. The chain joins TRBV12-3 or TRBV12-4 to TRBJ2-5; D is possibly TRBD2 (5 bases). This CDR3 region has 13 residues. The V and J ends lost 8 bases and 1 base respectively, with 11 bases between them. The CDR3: CASGLASQETQYF. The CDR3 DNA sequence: TGTGCCAGCGGTCTAGCATCCCAAGAGACCCAGTACTTC.

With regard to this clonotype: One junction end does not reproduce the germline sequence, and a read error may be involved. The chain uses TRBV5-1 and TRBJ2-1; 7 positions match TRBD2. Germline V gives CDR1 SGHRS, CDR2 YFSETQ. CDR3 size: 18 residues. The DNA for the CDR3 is TGCACCAGCAGCTTGGCCCTATATATGGCGGGAGCTGTGTATGAGCAGTTCTTC. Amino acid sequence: CTSSLALYMAGAVYEQFF. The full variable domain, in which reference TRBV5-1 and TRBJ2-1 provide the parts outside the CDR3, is KAGVTQTPRYLIKTRGQQVTLSCSPISGHRSVSWYQQTPGQGLQFLFEYFSETQRNKGNFPGRFSGRQFSNSRSEMNVSTLELGDSALYLCTSSLALYMAGAVYEQFFGPGTRLTVL.

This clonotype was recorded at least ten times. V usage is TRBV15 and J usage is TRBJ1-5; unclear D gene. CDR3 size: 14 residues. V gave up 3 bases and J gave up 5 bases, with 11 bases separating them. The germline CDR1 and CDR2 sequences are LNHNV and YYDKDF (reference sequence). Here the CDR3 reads CATSSMPFYQPQHF. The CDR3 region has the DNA TGTGCCACCAGCAGTATGCCGTTTTATCAGCCCCAGCATTTT.